This is a list of T cell receptor beta chains from one sample in a study of regulatory T cells in long-lasting Graves disease. TCRdb itself ran the multiplex PCR reads through MiXCR, one entry per CDR3 protein. The table has roughly 420,000 distinct CDR3 sequences, around 13% seen once. The same specimen was also included in a second study, on T cells in Graves' hyperthyroidism and ophthalmopathy.

The sequences come from peripheral blood mononuclear cells (PBMCs), collected at new diagnosis, from a patient treated with antithyroid drugs. All receptors derive from a woman aged 50 to 65 with Graves disease. The CDR3 runs from the conserved cysteine through the conserved F or W. A D gene is named only where the DNA matches it firmly. Not all rows give a size; the values are once, few, many and, for expanded clones, a class.

size	D	J	V	DNA	CDR3
.	.	TRBJ1-5	TRBV12-3/TRBV12-4	TGTGCCAGCAGTCCGACAGGACTAGGCAATCAGCCCCAGCATTTT	CASSPTGLGNQPQHF
few	TRBD2	TRBJ2-7	TRBV7-2	TGTGCCAGCAGCCGGGTGGGGACTAGCAACTACGAGCAGTACTTC	CASSRVGTSNYEQYF
many	TRBD1	TRBJ2-7	TRBV28	TGTGCCAGCAGTTTGCCCGGGACAGCTACCGAGCAGTACTTC	CASSLPGTATEQYF
once	.	TRBJ1-3	TRBV5-1	TGCGCCAGCAGCCCGACAGGTATTTTCTCTGGAAACACCATATATTTT	CASSPTGIFSGNTIYF
many	TRBD1	TRBJ2-1	TRBV5-1	TGCGCCAGCAGCTTAACACAGGGGAAGTCCTACAATGAGCAGTTCTTC	CASSLTQGKSYNEQFF
.	.	TRBJ2-5	TRBV18	TGTGCCAGCTCACCCCGGACAGAAGGGGGTAGGGAGACCCAGTACTTC	CASSPRTEGGRETQYF
many	.	TRBJ1-3	TRBV2	TGTGCCAGCAGTGCTAGTACCCTAAGGGATGGAAACACCATATATTTT	CASSASTLRDGNTIYF
many	TRBD1	TRBJ2-2	TRBV3-1	TGTGCCAGCAGCTTACCGACAGGGAATGTCGCCGGGGAGCTGTTTTTT	CASSLPTGNVAGELFF
.	.	TRBJ1-3	TRBV7-2	TGTGCCAGCGGGCTCCCCCCACGGTTTTCTGGAAACACCATATATTTT	CASGLPPRFSGNTIYF
many	.	TRBJ2-3	TRBV30	TGTGCCTGGGATCGGAGGGCAGATACGCAGTATTTT	CAWDRRADTQYF
few	.	TRBJ1-4	TRBV29-1	TGCAGCGTTGAAGACCCAACTAATGAAAAACTGTTTTTT	CSVEDPTNEKLFF
.	.	TRBJ1-1	TRBV5-1	TGCGCCAGCAGCTTAGAGGGGGGATGGACTGAAGCTTTCTTT	CASSLEGGWTEAFF
many	TRBD1	TRBJ1-5	TRBV2	TGTGCCAGCAGGGAACGGACAGGGGGAGAAGGTCAGCCCCAGCATTTT	CASRERTGGEGQPQHF
.	TRBD2	TRBJ2-7	TRBV30	TGTGCCTGGAGTGTACTAGCGGGAGGGCCTGAGGAGCAGTACTTC	CAWSVLAGGPEEQYF
many	TRBD1	TRBJ2-5	TRBV5-1	TGCGCCAGCCGGGACAGGGGGGGAGAGACCCAGTACTTC	CASRDRGGETQYF
few	.	TRBJ2-7	TRBV9	TGTGCCAGCAGCGGGCGGGCAGGGTCCTACGAGCAGTACTTC	CASSGRAGSYEQYF
.	.	TRBJ1-5	TRBV20-1	TGCAGTGCTAGAGGGGTTCCTAATCAGCCCCAGCATTTT	CSARGVPNQPQHF
many	.	TRBJ2-6	TRBV2	TGTGCCAGCAGTCAAGAGGGGGGGCGGGCCAACGTCCTGACTTTC	CASSQEGGRANVLTF
many	.	TRBJ2-2	TRBV5-1	TGCGCCAGCAGCTTAGAATCCGGGTCACTCACCACCGGGGAGCTGTTTTTT	CASSLESGSLTTGELFF
few	.	TRBJ1-2	TRBV5-1	TGCGCCAGCAGCTTGGTTCAGGGTGCGGATGGCTACACCTTC	CASSLVQGADGYTF
.	TRBD2	TRBJ2-1	TRBV20-1	TGCAGTGCCACCCCATATATCCTAGCGGGAGCCCCGGAGGCAGACAATGAGCAGTTCTTC	CSATPYILAGAPEADNEQFF
many	TRBD2	TRBJ2-7	TRBV20-1	TGCAGTGCAGAACCGGGACTAGCGGGAGGGCCCCCGAGGGAGCAGTACTTC	CSAEPGLAGGPPREQYF
many	.	TRBJ1-5	TRBV28	TGTGCCAGCGATGTGTGGGGTTCCCATCAGCCCCAGCATTTT	CASDVWGSHQPQHF
many	.	TRBJ2-3	TRBV7-2	TGTGCCAGCGGGGACTTGATATATACGCAGTATTTT	CASGDLIYTQYF
.	.	TRBJ1-2	TRBV3-1	TGTGCCAGCAGCCAAGGGAGCTCGGGCTATGGCTACACCTTC	CASSQGSSGYGYTF
.	TRBD1	TRBJ2-5	TRBV4-1	TGCGCCAGCAGCCAAACCGGGACAGCCCAAGAGACCCAGTACTTC	CASSQTGTAQETQYF
.	TRBD1	TRBJ2-2	TRBV4-2	TGTGCCAGCAGCCTACACGACAGGGCGTCCGGGGAGCTGTTTTTT	CASSLHDRASGELFF
many	.	TRBJ2-1	TRBV7-3	TGTGCCAGCAGCGCCGGAGTTTCCAATGAGCAGTTCTTC	CASSAGVSNEQFF
many	TRBD2	TRBJ2-7	TRBV11-2	TGTGCCAGCAGCAGCAACCGAAGGACTAGCGGTTTCTACGAGCAGTACTTC	CASSSNRRTSGFYEQYF
few	TRBD1	TRBJ2-7	TRBV18	TGTGCCAGCTCACGACCGGGACAGGGGGCCTACGAGCAGTACTTC	CASSRPGQGAYEQYF
many	TRBD1	TRBJ1-4	TRBV6-5	TGTGCCAGCAGTTATGCCAGGGGGCGAACTAATGAAAAACTGTTTTTT	CASSYARGRTNEKLFF
many	TRBD2	TRBJ2-7	TRBV13	TGTGCCAGCAGCTTTGCTAGCGGGAGGTACGAGCAGTACTTC	CASSFASGRYEQYF
many	.	TRBJ2-1	TRBV28	TGTGCCAGCAAATCGACTAGCTCCTACAATGAGCAGTTCTTC	CASKSTSSYNEQFF
many	TRBD1	TRBJ1-1	TRBV5-1	TGCGCCAGCAGCCCGACAGGGTTCGGCACTGAAGCTTTCTTT	CASSPTGFGTEAFF
.	.	TRBJ2-1	TRBV4-2	TGTGCCAGCAGCCAAGCGGGATTAGGGGCGAAGTACAATGAGCAGTTCTTC	CASSQAGLGAKYNEQFF
.	TRBD1	TRBJ1-2	TRBV28	TGTGCCAGCAGTGCGGGACAGACCTATGGCTACACCTTC	CASSAGQTYGYTF
many	TRBD2	TRBJ2-3	TRBV28	TGTGCCAGCAGTTCCCCAGTCCCCTGGACTAGCGGGAGCACAGATACGCAGTATTTT	CASSSPVPWTSGSTDTQYF
.	TRBD2	TRBJ2-1	TRBV29-1	TGCAGCGTTGGAGCCCTAGCGGAGTACAATGAGCAGTTCTTC	CSVGALAEYNEQFF
many	.	TRBJ1-1	TRBV28	TGTGCCGCCCTCGTATCGGGCACTGAAGCTTTCTTT	CAALVSGTEAFF
many	.	TRBJ1-2	TRBV20-1	TGCAGTGCTAGAGACAGAGGGTATGGCTACACCTTC	CSARDRGYGYTF
many	.	TRBJ2-3	TRBV28	TGTGCCAGCAGTTTTGGCAGTAGATATACTAGCACAGATACGCAGTATTTT	CASSFGSRYTSTDTQYF
.	TRBD1	TRBJ1-5	TRBV7-9	TGTGCCAGCAGCTTAGGCGGTTTTGGGACAGAAAATCAGCCCCAGCATTTT	CASSLGGFGTENQPQHF